Below, one TCR beta chain is given with its context. The data stem from a study of blood T cell repertoires in COVID-19. Study context: In each case, the material was cDNA or gDNA derived from T cells, B-cell-depleted T cells, or PBMCs.

The data were produced by immunoSEQ multiplex PCR, yet TCRdb's version contains in-frame clones alone and is incomplete. The sample yields approximately 50,000 clones, about nine tenths seen once. Germline V CDR1 and CDR2: MNHEY, SVGAGI. The germline V and J ends were trimmed by 8 bases and 6 bases, with 17 bases remaining between them. The CDR3 has 13 amino acids. The sample taken for sequencing was peripheral blood. The sequence was collected from a man in his forties or fifties with active COVID-19. The gene calls are TRBV6-5 and TRBJ2-7; a weak D match, TRBD2 (5 bases). CDR3 bases: TGTGCCAGCCGACTTGGTCCCCGGGGCGAGCAGTACTTC. It codes for CASRLGPRGEQYF.